Listed below are T cell receptor beta chains from one sample, sequenced in a study of technical replicates of blood from a few donors. Sequenced by immunoSEQ multiplex PCR; TCRdb stores in-frame clones only, minus some. The table lists tens of thousands of clones, around 97% of them singletons. The sequencing sample was made of T cells isolated from PBMCs. The receptors here all came from a human donor in good health. CDR3s include the opening cysteine and the closing phenylalanine or tryptophan. A D gene is named only where the DNA matches it firmly. Clone size is given for some rows only: seen once, a few or many times, or a class if the clone is expanded.

>TRBD1|NA|TRBV6-1|TRBJ1-5
TGTGCCAGCAGCCTGACAGGGGTCAATCAGCCCCAGCATTTT
CASSLTGVNQPQHF
>NA|NA|TRBV4-1|TRBJ2-4
TGCGCCAGCAGCCCGGCGGGATCAAAAAACATTCAGTACTTC
CASSPAGSKNIQYF
>NA|NA|TRBV5-1|TRBJ1-3
TGCGCCAGCAGCTTCGGACAGAGCTCTGGAAACACCATATATTTT
CASSFGQSSGNTIYF
>TRBD1|NA|TRBV9|TRBJ2-7
TGTGCCAGCAGCGTAGCTTGGAGGGACAGGGGCATCAACGAGCAGTACTTC
CASSVAWRDRGINEQYF
>NA|NA|TRBV5-1|TRBJ2-5
TGCGCCAGCAGCTTCGGGACAAAGCAAGAGACCCAGTACTTC
CASSFGTKQETQYF
>TRBD2|NA|TRBV7-7|TRBJ2-5
TGTGCCAGCAGCTACGGACTAGCGGGAGGGGAGGAGACCCAGTACTTC
CASSYGLAGGEETQYF
>NA|NA|TRBV5-5|TRBJ2-7
TGTGCCAGCAGCATCGGGAGTTCCTACGAGCAGTACTTC
CASSIGSSYEQYF
>TRBD1|once|TRBV28|TRBJ1-5
TGTGCCAGCAGTGAACTGGGACAGGGCCTTCAGCCCCAGCATTTT
CASSELGQGLQPQHF
>NA|NA|TRBV2|TRBJ1-1
TGTGCCAGCAGTGTCTCGGGGAACACTGAAGCTTTCTTT
CASSVSGNTEAFF
>NA|NA|TRBV7-5|TRBJ1-5
TGTGTCAGAAGCTTATACAGAGTCCAGGGGTTAAGCAATCAGCCCCAGCATTTT
CVRSLYRVQGLSNQPQHF
>NA|NA|TRBV25-1|TRBJ1-1
TGTGCCAGCAGTGAATATATGGGCAACACTGAAGCTTTCTTT
CASSEYMGNTEAFF
>NA|NA|TRBV2|TRBJ2-1
TGTGCCAGCACTCTAACAGGGGAGCAGTTCTTC
CASTLTGEQFF
>TRBD1|NA|TRBV11-3|TRBJ1-2
TGTGCCAGCAGCTTAGGACAGGGAAGCGGCTACACCTTC
CASSLGQGSGYTF
>NA|once|TRBV29-1|TRBJ2-3
TGCAGCGTTGAGAGCGGAGATAGCACAGATACGCAGTATTTT
CSVESGDSTDTQYF
>TRBD1|NA|TRBV7-9|TRBJ1-2
TGTGCCAGCAGCTCTCAGGGGGGCCCCTATGGCTACACCTTC
CASSSQGGPYGYTF
>TRBD2|NA|TRBV4-1|TRBJ2-7
TGCGCCAGCAGCCAAGATCCCCGCGGGAGGGCCTCGGTCGAGCAGTACTTC
CASSQDPRGRASVEQYF
>NA|NA|TRBV9|TRBJ2-3
TGTGCCAGCAGCGTAGATTACAGGGATAAGGGAAAGGGAGATACGCAGTATTTT
CASSVDYRDKGKGDTQYF
>TRBD2|NA|TRBV2|TRBJ2-2
TGTGCCAGCGGGACTATCCCCGGGGAGCTGTTTTTT
CASGTIPGELFF
>TRBD2|NA|TRBV11-2|TRBJ2-5
TGTGCCAGCAGCTTAGATCTTACTAGCGGGGGGGTCCAAGAGACCCAGTACTTC
CASSLDLTSGGVQETQYF
>NA|NA|TRBV15|TRBJ1-2
TGTGCCACCAGCAGAGATTTCAGTTATGGCTACACCTTC
CATSRDFSYGYTF
>TRBD1|NA|TRBV27|TRBJ1-2
TGTGCCAGCAGTCTCCGGGACAGTTGGGGCTACACCTTC
CASSLRDSWGYTF
>NA|NA|TRBV6-6|TRBJ1-1
TGTGCCAGCAGATGGGCGACTGAAGCTTTCTTT
CASRWATEAFF
>NA|NA|TRBV7-6|TRBJ2-7
TGTGCCAGCAGCTCTGACAGGATAACATCCTACGAGCAGTACTTC
CASSSDRITSYEQYF
>TRBD1|NA|TRBV2|TRBJ2-1
TGTGCCAGCAGAGAAACAGCCGGGACAGACTACAATGAGCAGTTCTTC
CASRETAGTDYNEQFF
>NA|NA|TRBV18|TRBJ1-5
TGTGCCAGCTCACCAACTTTAACAGGGCATAGCAATCAGCCCCAGCATTTT
CASSPTLTGHSNQPQHF
>TRBD1|NA|TRBV7-2|TRBJ1-5
TGTGCCAGCAGCCGCCCGGACAGGAGGGGGCCCCAGCATTTT
CASSRPDRRGPQHF
>NA|NA|TRBV28|TRBJ1-1
TGTGCCAGCAGTTCGCCCCCCAGTATGAACACTGAAGCTTTCTTT
CASSSPPSMNTEAFF
>TRBD2|NA|TRBV7-8|TRBJ2-3
TGTGCCAGCAGCTACTGGACTAGCGGTGATTCCACAGATACGCAGTATTTT
CASSYWTSGDSTDTQYF
>TRBD1|NA|TRBV13|TRBJ1-4
TGTGCCAGCAGCTTAGACAGGGGGGGACGTGAAAAACTGTTTTTT
CASSLDRGGREKLFF
>NA|NA|TRBV5-1|TRBJ1-1
TGCGCCAGCAGCCCGACGGGGGTCCCCACTGAAGCTTTCTTT
CASSPTGVPTEAFF
>NA|NA|TRBV7-2|TRBJ2-7
TGTGCCAGCAGCTTACCCAGACACTTATGGCCTTACGAGCAGTACTTC
CASSLPRHLWPYEQYF
>TRBD1|NA|TRBV28|TRBJ2-7
TGTGCCAGCAGTTTGAGGGACAGGGCCTACGAGCAGTACTTC
CASSLRDRAYEQYF
>NA|NA|TRBV18|TRBJ1-1
TGTGCCAGCTCACCACCCAGTATAGGAGCTGAAGCTTTCTTT
CASSPPSIGAEAFF
>TRBD1|NA|TRBV6-1|TRBJ2-4
TGTGCCAGCAGTGAGTCAGGGGGAGCCAAAAACATTCAGTACTTC
CASSESGGAKNIQYF
>TRBD1|NA|TRBV2|TRBJ2-2
TGTGCCAGCAGTGAAGCGACAGGGTCCCCAAACACCGGGGAGCTGTTTTTT
CASSEATGSPNTGELFF
>TRBD1|NA|TRBV6-1|TRBJ2-1
TGTGCCAGCAGTGGGTACCAGGGGGCAGGCAATGAGCAGTTCTTC
CASSGYQGAGNEQFF
>TRBD1|NA|TRBV5-1|TRBJ1-2
TGCGCCAGCAGCCATGGACAGGGAGGGGGTACCACTATCGGCTACACCTTC
CASSHGQGGGTTIGYTF
>NA|NA|TRBV9|TRBJ1-5
TGTGCCAGCGGGACATCGGGTCAGCCCCAGCATTTT
CASGTSGQPQHF
>NA|NA|TRBV11-3|TRBJ2-1
TGTGCCAGCAGCGGACGGACAGAACCTAACAATGAGCAGTTCTTC
CASSGRTEPNNEQFF
>TRBD1|NA|TRBV5-1|TRBJ1-1
TGCGCCAGCAGCTCACTCGCGGACAGGGCTGCTTTCTTT
CASSSLADRAAFF
>TRBD1|NA|TRBV6-1|TRBJ1-2
TGTGCCAGCAGCTCACAGGGGACGGATGGCTACACCTTC
CASSSQGTDGYTF
>NA|NA|TRBV4-1|TRBJ1-1
TGCGCCAGCAGCCGAACAGGGAACACTGAAGCTTTCTTT
CASSRTGNTEAFF
>TRBD1|NA|TRBV10-3|TRBJ1-2
TGTGCCATCACACAGGGGATCGACTATGGCTACACCTTC
CAITQGIDYGYTF
>TRBD2|NA|TRBV5-6|TRBJ2-2
TGTGCCAGCAGCCCCCGTCTAGCGGGAAACACCGGGGAGCTGTTTTTT
CASSPRLAGNTGELFF
>NA|NA|TRBV16|TRBJ1-3
TGTGCCAGCAGCCTTGACAGAGGAAACACCATATATTTT
CASSLDRGNTIYF
>NA|NA|TRBV10-3|TRBJ2-5
TGTGCCATCAGTGAGGCGGGACAGAAAGAGACCCAGTACTTC
CAISEAGQKETQYF
>NA|NA|TRBV11-3|TRBJ1-1
TGTGCCAGCAGCTTAGAAGGGGTGAATACTGAAGCTTTCTTT
CASSLEGVNTEAFF
>NA|NA|TRBV6-1|TRBJ2-7
TGTGCCAGCAGTGCGACATCCTCCTACGAGCAGTACTTC
CASSATSSYEQYF
>NA|NA|TRBV7-9|TRBJ1-1
TGTGCCAGCAGCTTAGACAGGCTCAACACTGAAGCTTTCTTT
CASSLDRLNTEAFF
>TRBD2|NA|TRBV5-4|TRBJ2-7
TGTGCCAGCAGCCGTAGCGGGAAGGTGTACGAGCAGTACTTC
CASSRSGKVYEQYF
>TRBD1|NA|TRBV9|TRBJ1-6
TGTGCCAGCACCGAATTGGGGACAGGCTATTCACCCCTCCACTTT
CASTELGTGYSPLHF
>NA|NA|TRBV28|TRBJ1-5
TGTGCCAGCAGTTTATATGTCAGGATCGATTTCAATCAGCCCCAGCATTTT
CASSLYVRIDFNQPQHF